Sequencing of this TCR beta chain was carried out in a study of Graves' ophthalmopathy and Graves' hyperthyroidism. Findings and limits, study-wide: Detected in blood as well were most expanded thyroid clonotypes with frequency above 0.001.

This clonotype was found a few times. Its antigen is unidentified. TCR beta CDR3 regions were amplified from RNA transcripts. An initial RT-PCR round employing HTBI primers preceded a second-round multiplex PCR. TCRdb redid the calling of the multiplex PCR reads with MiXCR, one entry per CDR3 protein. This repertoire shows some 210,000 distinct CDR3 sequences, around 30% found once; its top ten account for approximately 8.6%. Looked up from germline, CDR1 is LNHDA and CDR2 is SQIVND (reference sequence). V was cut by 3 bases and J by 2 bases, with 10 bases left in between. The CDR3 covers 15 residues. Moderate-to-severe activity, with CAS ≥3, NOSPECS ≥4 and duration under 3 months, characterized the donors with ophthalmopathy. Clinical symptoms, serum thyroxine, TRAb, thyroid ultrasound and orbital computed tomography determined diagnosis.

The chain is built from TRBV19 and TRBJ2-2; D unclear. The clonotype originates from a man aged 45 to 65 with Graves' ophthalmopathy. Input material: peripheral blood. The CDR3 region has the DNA TGTGCCAGTAGTATCTTTGGGCTTAACACCGGGGAGCTGTTTTTT. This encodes CASSIFGLNTGELFF. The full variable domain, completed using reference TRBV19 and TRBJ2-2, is DGGITQSPKYLFRKEGQNVTLSCEQNLNHDAMYWYRQDPGQGLRLIYYSQIVNDFQKGDIAEGYSVSREKKESFPLTVTSAQKNPTAFYLCASSIFGLNTGELFFGEGSRLTVL.